This TCR beta chain was found in a study of shared clonotypes between healthy human individuals. Study-level background: The people who gave samples were two women and three men aged 18 to 49.

Repertoires were generated with immunoSEQ multiplex PCR, while TCRdb's copy carries only in-frame clones and drops some. The table has over 950,000 clones, 77% seen once. Healthy HIV-negative adults with no recent acute infections or vaccinations were recruited as donors. Both subsets, CD45RA+ naive and CD45RA-negative memory, were split from the CD4+ cells. General study findings and limits: Only blood underwent sampling, and tissue repertoires likely differ.

Trimming stripped 6 bases from V and 8 bases from J, with 19 bases between. Germline CDR1 MDHEN, CDR2 SYDVKM. This CDR3 is built from 15 residues. This clone appeared a single time. Its specificity is unknown. The chain links TRBV28 to TRBJ1-4; D may be TRBD1 (6 bases). What was sequenced was memory CD4+ T cells from PBMCs. Regarding subset: CD45RA-negative fraction. The TCR comes from a man younger than 35 in good health. Some clones in this sample may be carry-over from other donors' samples. In nucleotides, the CDR3 is TGTGCCAGCAGCCAAACGTTGGGGGGCGTAGAAAAACTGTTTTTT. Translation: CASSQTLGGVEKLFF. The full variable domain, its missing parts supplied by reference TRBV28 and TRBJ1-4, is DVKVTQSSRYLVKRTGEKVFLECVQDMDHENMFWYRQDPGLGLRLIYFSYDVKMKEKGDIPEGYSVSREKKERFSLILESASTNQTSMYLCASSQTLGGVEKLFFGSGTQLSVL.